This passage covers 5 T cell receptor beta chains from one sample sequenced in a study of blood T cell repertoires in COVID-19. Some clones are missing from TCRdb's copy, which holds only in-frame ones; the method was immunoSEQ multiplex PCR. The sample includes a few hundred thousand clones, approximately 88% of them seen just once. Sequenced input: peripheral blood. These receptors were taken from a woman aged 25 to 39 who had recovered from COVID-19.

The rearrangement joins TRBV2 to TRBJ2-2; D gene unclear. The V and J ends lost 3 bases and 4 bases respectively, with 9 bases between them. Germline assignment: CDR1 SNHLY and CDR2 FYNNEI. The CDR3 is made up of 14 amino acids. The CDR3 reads CASSEGYFTGELFF. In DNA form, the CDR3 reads TGTGCCAGCAGTGAGGGCTACTTCACCGGGGAGCTGTTTTTT.

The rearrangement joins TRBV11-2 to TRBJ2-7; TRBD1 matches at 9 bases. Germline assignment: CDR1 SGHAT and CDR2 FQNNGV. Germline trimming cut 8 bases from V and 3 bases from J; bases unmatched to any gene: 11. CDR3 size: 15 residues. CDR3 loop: CASARTGQGFYEQYF. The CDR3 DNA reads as TGTGCCAGCGCCAGGACGGGACAGGGCTTCTACGAGCAGTACTTC.

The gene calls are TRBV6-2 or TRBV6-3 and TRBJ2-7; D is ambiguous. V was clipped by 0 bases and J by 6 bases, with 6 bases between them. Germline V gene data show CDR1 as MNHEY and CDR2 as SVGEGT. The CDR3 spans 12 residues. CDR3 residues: CASSYSYSEQYF. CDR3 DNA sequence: TGTGCCAGCAGTTACTCCTACAGCGAGCAGTACTTC.

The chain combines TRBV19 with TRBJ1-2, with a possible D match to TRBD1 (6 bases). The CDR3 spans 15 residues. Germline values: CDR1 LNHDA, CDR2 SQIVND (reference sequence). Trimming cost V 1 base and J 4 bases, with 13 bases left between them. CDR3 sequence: CASSIGGPPLYGYTF. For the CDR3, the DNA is TGTGCCAGTAGTATAGGGGGGCCCCCTCTCTATGGCTACACCTTC. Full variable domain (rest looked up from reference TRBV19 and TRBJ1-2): DGGITQSPKYLFRKEGQNVTLSCEQNLNHDAMYWYRQDPGQGLRLIYYSQIVNDFQKGDIAEGYSVSREKKESFPLTVTSAQKNPTAFYLCASSIGGPPLYGYTFGSGTRLTVV.

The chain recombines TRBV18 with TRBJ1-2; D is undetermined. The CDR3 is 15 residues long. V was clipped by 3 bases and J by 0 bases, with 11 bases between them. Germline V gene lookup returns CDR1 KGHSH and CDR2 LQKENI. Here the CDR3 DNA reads TGTGCCAGCTCACCGATTCAGCGAGCTAACTATGGCTACACCTTC. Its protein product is CASSPIQRANYGYTF.